This T cell receptor beta chain stems from a study of beta chain features in type 1 diabetes. The V and J ends lost 3 bases and 12 bases, in that order; junction bases with no gene match: 17. Germline V gene data show CDR1 as SGHVS and CDR2 as FQNEAQ. CDR3 size: 16 residues. Expressed TCRB transcripts were sequenced, since all the RNA that had been isolated was reverse transcribed. TCRdb's table, derived via immunoSEQ multiplex PCR, lists solely in-frame clones and lacks some. The sample gives hundreds of thousands of clones, less than 15% of which show up once; about 6.6% is in the top ten. The gene calls are TRBV7-8 and TRBJ2-1, with 7 bases matching TRBD2. Sequencing input: central memory CD4+ T cells from blood. The clonotype comes from a man between 25 and 39 years old in good health. CDR3 residues: CASSFLGGRATEGQFF. The CDR3 nucleotides are TGTGCCAGCAGCTTTCTAGGAGGGAGGGCCACCGAAGGGCAGTTCTTC. The entire variable domain, with the rest obtained from reference TRBV7-8 and TRBJ2-1, is as follows: GAGVSQSPRYKVAKRGQDVALRCDPISGHVSLFWYQQALGQGPEFLTYFQNEAQLDKSGLPSDRFFAERPEGSVSTLKIQRTQQEDSAVYLCASSFLGGRATEGQFFGPGTRLTVL.